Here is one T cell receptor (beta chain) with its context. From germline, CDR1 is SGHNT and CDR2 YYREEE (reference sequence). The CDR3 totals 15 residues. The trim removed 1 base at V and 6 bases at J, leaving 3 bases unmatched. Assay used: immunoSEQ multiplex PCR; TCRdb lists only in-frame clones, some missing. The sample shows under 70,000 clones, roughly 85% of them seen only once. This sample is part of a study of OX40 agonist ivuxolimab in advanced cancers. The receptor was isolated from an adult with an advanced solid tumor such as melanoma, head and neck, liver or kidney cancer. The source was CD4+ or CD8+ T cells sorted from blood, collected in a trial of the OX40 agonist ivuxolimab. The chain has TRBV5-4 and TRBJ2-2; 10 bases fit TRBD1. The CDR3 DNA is TGTGCCAGCAGCTTGATTGGACAGGGGGCCGGGGAGCTGTTTTTT. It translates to CASSLIGQGAGELFF.